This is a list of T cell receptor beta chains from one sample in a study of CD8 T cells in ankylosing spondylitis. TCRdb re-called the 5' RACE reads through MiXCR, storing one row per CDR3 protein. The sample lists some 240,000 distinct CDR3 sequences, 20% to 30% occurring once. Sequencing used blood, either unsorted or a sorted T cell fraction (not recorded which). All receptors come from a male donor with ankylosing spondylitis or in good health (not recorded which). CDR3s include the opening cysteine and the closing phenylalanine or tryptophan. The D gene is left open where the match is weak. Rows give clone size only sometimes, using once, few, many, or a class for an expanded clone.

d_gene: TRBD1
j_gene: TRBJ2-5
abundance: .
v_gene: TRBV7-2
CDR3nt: TGTGCCAGCAGCCAAAGGACAGGGCGGGAGACCCAGTACTTC
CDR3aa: CASSQRTGRETQYF

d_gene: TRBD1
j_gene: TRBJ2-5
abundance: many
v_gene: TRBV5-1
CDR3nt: TGCGCCAGCAGCTCGAGAGGGACAGCGGAGACCCAGTACTTC
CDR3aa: CASSSRGTAETQYF

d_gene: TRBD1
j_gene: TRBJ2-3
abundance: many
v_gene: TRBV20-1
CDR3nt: TGCAGTGCTAGCCAGGGGGCAGGACCTGGAGATACGCAGTATTTT
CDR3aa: CSASQGAGPGDTQYF

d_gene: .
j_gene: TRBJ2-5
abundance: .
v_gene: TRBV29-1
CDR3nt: TGCAGCGCTGGACGGGCCCAAGAGACCCAGTACTTC
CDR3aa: CSAGRAQETQYF

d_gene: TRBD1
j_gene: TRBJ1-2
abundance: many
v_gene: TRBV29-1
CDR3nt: TGCAGCGCTGGAGGGGGACAGGGATGGTATGGCTACACCTTC
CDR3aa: CSAGGGQGWYGYTF

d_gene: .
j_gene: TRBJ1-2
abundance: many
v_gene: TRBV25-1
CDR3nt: TGTGCCAGCAGTGCTGGGCTGGGAGGTGGCTACACCTTC
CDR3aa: CASSAGLGGGYTF

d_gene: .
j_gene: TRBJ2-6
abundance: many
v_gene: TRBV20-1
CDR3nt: TGCAGTGCTAGCGCGGAACGGGAGACGGGCAGGGGAGGATTTGGGGCCAACGTCCTGACTTTC
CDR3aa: CSASAERETGRGGFGANVLTF

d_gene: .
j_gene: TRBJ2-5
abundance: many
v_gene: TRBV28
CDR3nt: TGTGCCAGCAGTTTGTCGGGACCGGGGAAAAAGACCCAGTACTTC
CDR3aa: CASSLSGPGKKTQYF

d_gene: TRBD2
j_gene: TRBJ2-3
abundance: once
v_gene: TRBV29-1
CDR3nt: TGCAGCGTTGCGGGGGTAGCGGGGACTTTAGATACGCAGTATTTT
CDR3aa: CSVAGVAGTLDTQYF

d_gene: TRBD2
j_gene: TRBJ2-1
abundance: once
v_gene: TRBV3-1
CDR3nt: TGTGCCAGCAGCCTACTACTAGCGGGGGGAGGTGAGCAGTTCTTC
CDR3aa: CASSLLLAGGGEQFF

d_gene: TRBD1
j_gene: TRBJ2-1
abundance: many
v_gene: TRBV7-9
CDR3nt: TGTGCCAGCAGCTGGGACAGGGGGTACAATGAGCAGTTCTTC
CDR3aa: CASSWDRGYNEQFF

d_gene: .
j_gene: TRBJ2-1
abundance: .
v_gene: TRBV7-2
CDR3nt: TGTGCCAGCAGCTTAAGGAGGGGTGAGCAGTTCTTC
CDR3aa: CASSLRRGEQFF

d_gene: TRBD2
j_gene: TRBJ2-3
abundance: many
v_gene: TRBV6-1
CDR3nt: TGTGCCAGCAGCCGGGGGACTAGCGGGAGCACAGATACGCAGTATTTT
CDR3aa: CASSRGTSGSTDTQYF

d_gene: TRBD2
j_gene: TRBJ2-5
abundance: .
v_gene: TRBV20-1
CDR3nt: TGCAGTGCTAGAGATGGAGGTAGCGGGCAAGAGACCCAGTACTTC
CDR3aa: CSARDGGSGQETQYF

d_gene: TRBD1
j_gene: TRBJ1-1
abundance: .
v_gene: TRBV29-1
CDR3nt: TGCAGCGTCACGGGACAGGGTCTAACTGAAGCTTTCTTT
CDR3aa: CSVTGQGLTEAFF